This T cell receptor beta chain derives from a study of cytomegalovirus exposure and HLA in healthy donors. Study in general: Just over 80% of 398 genotyped donors fell in the Caucasian-associated ancestry cluster. Notes on the study in general: Using the classifier, cytomegalovirus status was reportedly diagnosed with high specificity and sensitivity.

About this clone: Its antigen is unknown.

60 Vbeta and 13 Jbeta primers were used in PCR. TCRdb's table, derived via immunoSEQ multiplex PCR, lists solely in-frame clones and lacks some. The table lists some 170,000 clones, under 80% of them singletons. Absent from the records is this donor's CMV serostatus. Germline CDR1 reads SNHLY; CDR2 reads FYNNEI. The CDR3 runs 13 residues. After removal of 6 bases from V and 2 bases from J, the junction contained 4 bases not matched to a gene. The clonotype was recovered from a human donor in good health. Sequenced sample: PBMCs. The V call is TRBV2, the J call TRBJ2-7; 7 positions match TRBD1. Written as DNA, the CDR3 is TGTGCCAGCAGAAGGGACAGAGCCTACGAGCAGTACTTC. Translation gives CASRRDRAYEQYF. The full variable domain, rest sourced from reference TRBV2 and TRBJ2-7, is EPEVTQTPSHQVTQMGQEVILRCVPISNHLYFYWYRQILGQKVEFLVSFYNNEISEKSEIFDDQFSVERPDGSNFTLKIRSTKLEDSAMYFCASRRDRAYEQYFGPGTRLTVT.